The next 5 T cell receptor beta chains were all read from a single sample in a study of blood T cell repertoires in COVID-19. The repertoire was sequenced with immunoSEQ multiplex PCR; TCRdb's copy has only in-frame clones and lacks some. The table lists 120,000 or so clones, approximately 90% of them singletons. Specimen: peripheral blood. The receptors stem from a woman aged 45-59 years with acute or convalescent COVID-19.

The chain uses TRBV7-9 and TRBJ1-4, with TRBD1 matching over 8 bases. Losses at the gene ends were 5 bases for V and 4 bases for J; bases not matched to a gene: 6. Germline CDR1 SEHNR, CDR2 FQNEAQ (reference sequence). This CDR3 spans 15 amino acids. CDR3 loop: CASSPPDRVNEKLFF. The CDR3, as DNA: TGTGCCAGCAGCCCCCCGGACAGGGTTAATGAAAAACTGTTTTTT.

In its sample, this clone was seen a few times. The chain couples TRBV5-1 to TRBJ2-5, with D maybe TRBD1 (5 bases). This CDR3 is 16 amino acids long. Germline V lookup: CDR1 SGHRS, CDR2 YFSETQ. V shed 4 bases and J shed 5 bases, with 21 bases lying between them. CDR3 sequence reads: CASSPQPGQAGETQYF. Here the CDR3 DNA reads TGCGCCAGCAGCCCCCAACCGGGTCAAGCAGGGGAGACCCAGTACTTC.

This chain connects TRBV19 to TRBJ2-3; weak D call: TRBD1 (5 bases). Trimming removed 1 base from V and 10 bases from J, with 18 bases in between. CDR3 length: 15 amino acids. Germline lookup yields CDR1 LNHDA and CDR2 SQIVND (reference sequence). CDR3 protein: CASSIGGRGLGSQYF. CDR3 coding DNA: TGTGCCAGTAGTATAGGGGGAAGGGGCCTTGGCTCGCAGTATTTT. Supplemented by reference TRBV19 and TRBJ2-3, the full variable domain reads DGGITQSPKYLFRKEGQNVTLSCEQNLNHDAMYWYRQDPGQGLRLIYYSQIVNDFQKGDIAEGYSVSREKKESFPLTVTSAQKNPTAFYLCASSIGGRGLGSQYFGPGTRLTVL.

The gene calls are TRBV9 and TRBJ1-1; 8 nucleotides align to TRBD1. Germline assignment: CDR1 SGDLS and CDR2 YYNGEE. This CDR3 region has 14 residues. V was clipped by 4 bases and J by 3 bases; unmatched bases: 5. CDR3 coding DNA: TGTGCCAGCAGCTACCAACAGGGGGACACTGAAGCTTTCTTT. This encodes CASSYQQGDTEAFF.

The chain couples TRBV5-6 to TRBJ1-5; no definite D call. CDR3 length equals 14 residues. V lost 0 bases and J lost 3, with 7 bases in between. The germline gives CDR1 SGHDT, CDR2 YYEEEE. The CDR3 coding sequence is TGTGCCAGCAGCTTGGTAGGAGTCAATCAGCCCCAGCATTTT. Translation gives CASSLVGVNQPQHF. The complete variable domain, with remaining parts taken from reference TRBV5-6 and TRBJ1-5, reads DAGVTQSPTHLIKTRGQQVTLRCSPKSGHDTVSWYQQALGQGPQFIFQYYEEEERQRGNFPDRFSGHQFPNYSSELNVNALLLGDSALYLCASSLVGVNQPQHFGDGTRLSIL.